This TCR beta chain was sequenced for a study of CD8 T cells in ankylosing spondylitis. Whole-study results and caveats: What seemed typical of ankylosing spondylitis blood was a TCR beta motif built from roughly eight highly homologous variants. Reportedly, disease-linked clones are significantly enriched in ankylosing spondylitis patients' matched synovial fluid.

TCRdb re-derived calls from the 5' RACE reads in MiXCR, one entry per CDR3 protein. The sample contains around 890,000 distinct CDR3 sequences, roughly 10% of which appear only once. There are a few counts of this clonotype. Its antigen is unidentified. This CDR3 is built from 14 residues. Trimming took 6 bases from V and 7 from J, leaving 18 bases between them. CDR1 SGHTA and CDR2 FQGNSA come from the germline V gene. The sequencing input was blood, either unsorted or a sorted T cell fraction (not recorded which). This chain uses TRBV7-2 with TRBJ2-5, with D perhaps given as TRBD1 or TRBD2 (5 bases each). The TCR sequence derives from a male donor with ankylosing spondylitis. The CDR3 sequence: CASRTGWGSPTQYF. The CDR3 DNA follows: TGTGCCAGCAGAACTGGGTGGGGGTCCCCGACCCAGTACTTC.